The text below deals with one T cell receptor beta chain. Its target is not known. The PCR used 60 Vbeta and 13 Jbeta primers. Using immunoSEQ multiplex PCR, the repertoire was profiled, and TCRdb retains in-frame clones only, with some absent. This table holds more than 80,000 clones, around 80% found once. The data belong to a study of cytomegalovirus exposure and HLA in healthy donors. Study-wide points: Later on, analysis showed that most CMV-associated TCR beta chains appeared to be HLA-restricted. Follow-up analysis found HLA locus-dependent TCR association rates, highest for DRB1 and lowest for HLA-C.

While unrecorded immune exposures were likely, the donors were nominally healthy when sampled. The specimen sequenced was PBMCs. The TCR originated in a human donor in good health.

The CDR3 DNA sequence: TGTGCCAGCAGCAAAGACACAGGCAGGCTAAGGGACTACAATGAGCAGTTCTTC. Translated: CASSKDTGRLRDYNEQFF. The genes are TRBV21-1 and TRBJ2-1; TRBD1, as called in the table, went unchecked against the DNA. TRBV21-1 is a pseudogene locus. This CDR3 region has 18 residues.